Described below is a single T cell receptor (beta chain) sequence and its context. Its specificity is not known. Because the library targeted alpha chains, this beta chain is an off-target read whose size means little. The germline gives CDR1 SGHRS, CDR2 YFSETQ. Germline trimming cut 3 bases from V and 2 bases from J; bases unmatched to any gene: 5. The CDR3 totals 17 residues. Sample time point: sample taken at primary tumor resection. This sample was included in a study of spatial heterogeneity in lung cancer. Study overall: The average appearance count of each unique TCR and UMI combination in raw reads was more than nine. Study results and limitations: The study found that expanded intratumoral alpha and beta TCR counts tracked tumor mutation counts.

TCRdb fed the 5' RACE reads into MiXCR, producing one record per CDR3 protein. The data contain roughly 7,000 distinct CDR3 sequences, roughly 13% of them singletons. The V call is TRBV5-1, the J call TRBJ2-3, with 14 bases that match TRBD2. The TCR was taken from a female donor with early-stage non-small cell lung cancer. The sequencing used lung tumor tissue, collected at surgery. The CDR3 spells CASSSGLAGGLTDTQYF. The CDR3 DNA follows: TGCGCCAGCAGCTCCGGACTAGCGGGGGGACTCACAGATACGCAGTATTTT.